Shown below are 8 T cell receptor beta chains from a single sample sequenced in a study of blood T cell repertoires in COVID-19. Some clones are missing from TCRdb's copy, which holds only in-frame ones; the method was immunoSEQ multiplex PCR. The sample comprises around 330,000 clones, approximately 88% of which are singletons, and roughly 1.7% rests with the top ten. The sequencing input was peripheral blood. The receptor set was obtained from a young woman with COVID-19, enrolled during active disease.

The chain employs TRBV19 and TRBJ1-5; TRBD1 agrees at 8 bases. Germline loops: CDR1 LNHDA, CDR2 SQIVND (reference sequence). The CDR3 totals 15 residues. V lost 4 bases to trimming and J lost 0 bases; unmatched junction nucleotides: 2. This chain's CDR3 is CASSRTGYSNQPQHF. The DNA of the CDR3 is TGTGCCAGTAGTAGGACAGGGTATAGCAATCAGCCCCAGCATTTT.

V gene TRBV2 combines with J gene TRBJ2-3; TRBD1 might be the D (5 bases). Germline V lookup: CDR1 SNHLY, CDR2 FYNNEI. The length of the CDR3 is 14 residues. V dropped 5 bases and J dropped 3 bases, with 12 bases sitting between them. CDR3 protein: CASSSQGRTDTQYF. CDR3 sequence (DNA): TGTGCCAGCAGTTCTCAGGGTCGGACAGATACGCAGTATTTT.

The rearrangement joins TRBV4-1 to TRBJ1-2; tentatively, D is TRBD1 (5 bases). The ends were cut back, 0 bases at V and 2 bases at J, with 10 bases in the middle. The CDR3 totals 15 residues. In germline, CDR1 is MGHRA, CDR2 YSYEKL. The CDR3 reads CASSQEAGRNYGYTF. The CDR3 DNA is TGCGCCAGCAGCCAAGAGGCAGGGAGGAACTATGGCTACACCTTC.

CDR3 sequence reads: CASTAGREKLFF. For the CDR3, the DNA is TGTGCCAGTACTGCAGGGCGTGAGAAACTGTTTTTT. The V call is TRBV19, the J call TRBJ1-4; D possibly corresponds to TRBD1 (5 bases). The V end was cut by 7 bases, the J end by 11 bases, with 14 bases between. The germline V gene encodes CDR1 LNHDA and CDR2 SQIVND (reference sequence). The CDR3 sequence is 12 residues long.

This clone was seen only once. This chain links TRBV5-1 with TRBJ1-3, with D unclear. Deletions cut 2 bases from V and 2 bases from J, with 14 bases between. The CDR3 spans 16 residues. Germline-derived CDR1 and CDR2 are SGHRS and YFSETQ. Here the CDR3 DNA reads TGCGCCAGCAGCTTTAACCCGGGATTAGCTGGAAACACCATATATTTT. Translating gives CASSFNPGLAGNTIYF.

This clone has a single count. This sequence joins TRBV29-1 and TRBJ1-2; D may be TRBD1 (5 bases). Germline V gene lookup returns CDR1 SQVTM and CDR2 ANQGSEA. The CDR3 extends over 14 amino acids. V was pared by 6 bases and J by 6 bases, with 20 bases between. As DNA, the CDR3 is TGCAGCGTGGAACTAAGGGGATATGCGGATGGCTACACCTTC. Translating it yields CSVELRGYADGYTF.

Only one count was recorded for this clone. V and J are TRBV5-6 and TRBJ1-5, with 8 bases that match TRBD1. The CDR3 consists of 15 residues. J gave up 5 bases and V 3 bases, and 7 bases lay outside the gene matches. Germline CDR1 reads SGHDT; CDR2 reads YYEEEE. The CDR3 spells CASSYGTGLYQPQHF. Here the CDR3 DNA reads TGTGCCAGCAGCTACGGGACAGGCCTTTATCAGCCCCAGCATTTT.

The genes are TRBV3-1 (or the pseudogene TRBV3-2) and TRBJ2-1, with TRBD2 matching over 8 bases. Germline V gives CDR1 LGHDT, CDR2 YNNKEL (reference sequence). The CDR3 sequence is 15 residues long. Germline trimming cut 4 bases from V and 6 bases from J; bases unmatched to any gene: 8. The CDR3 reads CASSLASGGSNEQFF. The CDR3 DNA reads TGTGCCAGCAGCCTTGCAAGCGGGGGCAGCAATGAGCAGTTCTTC.